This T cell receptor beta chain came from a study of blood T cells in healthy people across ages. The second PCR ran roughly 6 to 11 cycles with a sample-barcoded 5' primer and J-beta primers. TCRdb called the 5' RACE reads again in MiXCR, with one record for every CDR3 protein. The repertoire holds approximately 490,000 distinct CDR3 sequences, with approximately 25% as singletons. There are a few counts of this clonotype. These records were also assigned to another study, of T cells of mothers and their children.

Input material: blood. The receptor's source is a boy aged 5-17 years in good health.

CDR3 bases: TGTGCCAGCAGTTTGAGGCTAGCGGGCTACGAGCAGTACTTC. Translation gives CASSLRLAGYEQYF. The V and J genes are TRBV27 and TRBJ2-7, with TRBD2 matching over 8 bases. The CDR3 has 14 amino acids. V shed 3 bases, J shed 3 bases, and the junction held 4 bases outside the gene matches. Per the germline V gene, CDR1 is MNHEY and CDR2 is SMNVEV (reference sequence).